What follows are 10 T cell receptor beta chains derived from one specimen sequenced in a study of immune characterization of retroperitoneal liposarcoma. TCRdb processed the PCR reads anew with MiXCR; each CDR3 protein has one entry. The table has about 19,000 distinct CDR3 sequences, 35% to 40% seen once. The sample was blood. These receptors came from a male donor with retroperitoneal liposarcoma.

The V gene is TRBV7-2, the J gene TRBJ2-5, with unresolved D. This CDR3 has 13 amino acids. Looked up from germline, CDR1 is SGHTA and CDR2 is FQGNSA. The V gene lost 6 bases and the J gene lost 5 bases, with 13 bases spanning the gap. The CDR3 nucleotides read TGTGCCAGCAGACAACGTGCAGTGGAGACCCAGTACTTC. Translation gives CASRQRAVETQYF.

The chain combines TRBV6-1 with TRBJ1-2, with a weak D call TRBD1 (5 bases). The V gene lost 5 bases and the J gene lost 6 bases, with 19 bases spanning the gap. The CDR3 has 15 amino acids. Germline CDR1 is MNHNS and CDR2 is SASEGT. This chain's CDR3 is CASSYGFGAKDGYTF. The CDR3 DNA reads TGTGCCAGCAGTTACGGCTTCGGGGCTAAGGATGGCTACACCTTC.

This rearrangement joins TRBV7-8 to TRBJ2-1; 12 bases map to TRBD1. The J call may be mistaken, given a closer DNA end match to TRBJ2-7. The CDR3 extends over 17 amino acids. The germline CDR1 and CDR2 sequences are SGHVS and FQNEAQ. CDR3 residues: CASSHGTGGLYSYEQYF. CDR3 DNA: TGTGCCAGCAGCCACGGGACAGGGGGCTTATATAGTTACGAGCAGTACTTC.

The CDR3 loop reads CASSRTSIGDTQYF. In DNA form, the CDR3 reads TGTGCCAGCAGCCGGACTAGTATAGGGGATACGCAGTATTTT. V and J are TRBV7-2 and TRBJ2-3; TRBD2 matches at 7 bases. This CDR3 is built from 14 residues. V was clipped by 5 bases and J by 6 bases; unmatched bases: 8. Germline CDR1 is SGHTA and CDR2 is FQGNSA.

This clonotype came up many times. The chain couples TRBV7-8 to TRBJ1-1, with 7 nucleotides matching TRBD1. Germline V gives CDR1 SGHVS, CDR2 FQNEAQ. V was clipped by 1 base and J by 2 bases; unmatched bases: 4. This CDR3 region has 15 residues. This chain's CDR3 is CASSLGGTANTEAFF. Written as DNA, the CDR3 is TGTGCCAGCAGCTTAGGGGGGACAGCAAACACTGAAGCTTTCTTT.

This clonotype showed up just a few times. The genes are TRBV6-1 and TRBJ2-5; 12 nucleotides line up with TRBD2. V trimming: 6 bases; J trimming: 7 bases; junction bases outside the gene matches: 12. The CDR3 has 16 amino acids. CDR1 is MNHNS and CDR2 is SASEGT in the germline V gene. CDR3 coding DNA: TGTGCCAGCAGGCTCCTAGCGGGAGGGGCTGATGCGACCCAGTACTTC. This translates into CASRLLAGGADATQYF.

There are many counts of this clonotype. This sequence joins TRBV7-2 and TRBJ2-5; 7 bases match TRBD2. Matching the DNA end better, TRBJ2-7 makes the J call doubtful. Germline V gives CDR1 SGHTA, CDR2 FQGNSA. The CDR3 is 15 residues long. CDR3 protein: CASSLLSGLPGEQYF. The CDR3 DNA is TGTGCCAGCAGCTTATTATCGGGACTACCCGGCGAGCAGTACTTC.

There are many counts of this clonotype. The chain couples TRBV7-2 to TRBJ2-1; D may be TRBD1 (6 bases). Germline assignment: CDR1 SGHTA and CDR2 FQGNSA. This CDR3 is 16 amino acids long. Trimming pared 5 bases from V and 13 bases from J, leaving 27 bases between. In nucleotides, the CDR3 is TGTGCCAGCAGCCTCGGGCGAAACAGGGCAACAGAGACCCAGTTCTTC. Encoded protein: CASSLGRNRATETQFF.

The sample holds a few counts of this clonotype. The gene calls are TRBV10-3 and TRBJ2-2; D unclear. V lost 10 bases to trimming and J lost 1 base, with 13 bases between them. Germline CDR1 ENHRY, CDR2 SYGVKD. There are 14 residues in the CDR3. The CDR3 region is CATLASKNTGELFF. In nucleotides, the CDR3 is TGTGCCACCCTGGCAAGCAAGAACACCGGGGAGCTGTTTTTT.

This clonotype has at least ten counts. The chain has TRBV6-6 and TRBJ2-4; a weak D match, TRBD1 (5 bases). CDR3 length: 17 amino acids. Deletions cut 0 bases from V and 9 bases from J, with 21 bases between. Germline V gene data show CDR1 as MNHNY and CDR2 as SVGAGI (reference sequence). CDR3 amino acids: CASSYSMTESFQGIQYF. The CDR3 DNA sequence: TGTGCCAGCAGTTACTCGATGACGGAATCTTTCCAGGGCATTCAGTACTTC.